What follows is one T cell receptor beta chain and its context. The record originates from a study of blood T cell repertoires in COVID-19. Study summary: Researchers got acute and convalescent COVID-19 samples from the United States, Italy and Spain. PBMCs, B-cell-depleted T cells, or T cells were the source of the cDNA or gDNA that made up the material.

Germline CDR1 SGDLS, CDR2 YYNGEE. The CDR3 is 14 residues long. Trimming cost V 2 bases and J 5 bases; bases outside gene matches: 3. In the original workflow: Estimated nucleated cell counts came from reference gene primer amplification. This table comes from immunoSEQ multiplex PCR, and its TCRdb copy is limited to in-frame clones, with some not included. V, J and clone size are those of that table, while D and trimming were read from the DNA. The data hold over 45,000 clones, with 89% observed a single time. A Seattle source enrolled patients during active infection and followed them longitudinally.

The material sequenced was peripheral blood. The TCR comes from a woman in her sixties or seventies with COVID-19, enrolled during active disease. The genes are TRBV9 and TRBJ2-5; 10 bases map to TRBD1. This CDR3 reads CASSVTGGVETQYF. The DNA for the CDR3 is TGTGCCAGCAGCGTGACAGGGGGCGTGGAGACCCAGTACTTC.